A single sample is the source of the 24 T cell receptor beta chains below, sequenced in a study of identical twins. One entry per CDR3 protein, called by TCRdb with MiXCR from the 5' RACE reads. The data show 200,000 to 300,000 distinct CDR3 sequences, roughly a tenth seen once. Input material: memory T cells sorted from blood. These receptors came from a man over 45 in good health.

The rearrangement joins TRBV28 to TRBJ2-5; TRBD2 is a possible D gene (7 bases). The CDR3 has 14 amino acids. Per germline, CDR1 MDHEN and CDR2 SYDVKM. Trimming pared 7 bases from V and 4 bases from J, leaving 16 bases between. The CDR3 bases are TGTGCCAGCACCTCTCAGAGGGGGGGAGAGACCCAGTACTTC. Its protein is CASTSQRGGETQYF. Drawing the rest from reference TRBV28 and TRBJ2-5, the complete variable domain is DVKVTQSSRYLVKRTGEKVFLECVQDMDHENMFWYRQDPGLGLRLIYFSYDVKMKEKGDIPEGYSVSREKKERFSLILESASTNQTSMYLCASTSQRGGETQYFGPGTRLLVL.

The gene calls are TRBV20-1 and TRBJ2-5; maybe TRBD1 (8 bases). The CDR3 covers 21 residues. Germline V gene data show CDR1 as DFQATT and CDR2 as SNEGSKA (reference sequence). Trimming cost V 0 bases and J 2 bases, with 31 bases left between them. CDR3 loop: CSARDPYIQGGIGPRQETQYF. The CDR3 nucleotides read TGCAGTGCTAGAGATCCCTATATACAGGGGGGGATAGGCCCCCGGCAAGAGACCCAGTACTTC.

The gene calls are TRBV15 and TRBJ1-2, with D unresolved. The germline V and J ends were trimmed by 0 bases and 3 bases, with 8 bases remaining between them. Germline CDR1 is LNHNV and CDR2 is YYDKDF (reference sequence). The CDR3 loop spans 14 amino acids. The CDR3 nucleotides read TGTGCCACCAGCAGAGATAACCGGGACTATGGCTACACCTTC. Translating it yields CATSRDNRDYGYTF.

The gene calls are TRBV4-1 and TRBJ2-5; perhaps TRBD2 as D (6 bases). Trimming removed 0 bases at V and 5 bases at J, with 22 bases between. The CDR3 sequence is 18 residues long. Germline V gene sequence: CDR1 MGHRA, CDR2 YSYEKL. CDR3 protein: CASSQDRGAGSTLETQYF. In DNA form, the CDR3 reads TGCGCCAGCAGCCAAGATAGAGGTGCGGGATCCACTCTGGAGACCCAGTACTTC.

This clonotype was counted a few times. This rearrangement joins TRBV20-1 to TRBJ2-1; 9 bases agree with TRBD1. J was trimmed by 9 bases and V by 0 bases; bases with no gene match: 12. CDR3 length equals 16 residues. CDR1 and CDR2 from the germline V gene are DFQATT and SNEGSKA (reference sequence). The CDR3 loop is CSARDLGKQGASEQFF. In DNA, the CDR3 is TGCAGTGCTAGAGATTTGGGAAAACAGGGGGCGAGTGAGCAGTTCTTC.

This clonotype was observed many times. This chain connects TRBV20-1 to TRBJ2-7; a possible D gene is TRBD2 (6 bases). Germline assignment: CDR1 DFQATT and CDR2 SNEGSKA (reference sequence). This CDR3 is built from 14 residues. The V and J ends lost 0 bases and 5 bases respectively, with 14 bases between them. The CDR3 DNA follows: TGCAGTGCTAGAGATAAGGAGGGCATCAACGAGCAGTACTTC. The encoded protein is CSARDKEGINEQYF.

The table lists this clonotype with a few counts. The chain links TRBV5-1 to TRBJ1-6, with D possibly TRBD1 on 6 matching bases. CDR1 and CDR2 (germline): SGHRS, YFSETQ. There are 13 residues in the CDR3. Trimming removed 5 bases at V and 7 bases at J, with 10 bases between. CDR3 bases: TGCGCCAGCAGGAGGGACACCAATTCACCCCTCCACTTT. Its translation: CASRRDTNSPLHF.

This clonotype was seen a few times. V gene TRBV9 combines with J gene TRBJ2-1; 9 bases line up with TRBD1. After removal of 4 bases from V and 8 bases from J, the junction contained 7 bases not matched to a gene. In germline, CDR1 is SGDLS, CDR2 YYNGEE. CDR3 length equals 14 residues. CDR3 sequence (DNA): TGTGCCAGCAGCCCGCATACAGGGGGCGATGAGCAGTTCTTC. Its protein product is CASSPHTGGDEQFF. Using reference TRBV9 and TRBJ2-1 for the parts outside the CDR3, the full variable domain is DSGVTQTPKHLITATGQRVTLRCSPRSGDLSVYWYQQSLDQGLQFLIQYYNGEERAKGNILERFSAQQFPDLHSELNLSSLELGDSALYFCASSPHTGGDEQFFGPGTRLTVL.

The V gene is TRBV11-2, the J gene TRBJ2-3, with D hard to call. The CDR3 has 17 amino acids. V was pared by 0 bases and J by 0 bases, with 13 bases between. Looked up from germline, CDR1 is SGHAT and CDR2 is FQNNGV. The CDR3 DNA is TGTGCCAGCAGCTTAGATCGAACATCTTCTAGCACAGATACGCAGTATTTT. It codes for CASSLDRTSSSTDTQYF.

This rearrangement joins TRBV7-2 to TRBJ2-3; 8 nucleotides align to TRBD2. The CDR3 has 18 amino acids. From germline, CDR1 is SGHTA and CDR2 FQGNSA. Losses at the gene ends were 0 bases for V and 2 bases for J; bases not matched to a gene: 10. In DNA form, the CDR3 reads TGTGCCAGCAGCTTAGCCCTAGGGTTAGCGGGGCCCACAGATACGCAGTATTTT. Protein sequence: CASSLALGLAGPTDTQYF.

As to this clonotype: The CDR3 end shows no conserved phenylalanine or tryptophan, and so a read error is likely. It is unclear where the CDR3 begins or ends on the DNA, so no DNA is shown, and the CDR3 is as TCRdb lists it. The rearrangement links TRBV5-6 to TRBJ2-7. The CDR3 is made up of 8 amino acids, end residues included. Looked up from germline, CDR1 is SGHDT and CDR2 is YYEEEE. CDR3 protein: CASSLIRG.

This clonotype was seen repeatedly, ten times or more. The chain combines TRBV5-1 with TRBJ1-5; TRBD1 matches at 11 bases. Germline CDR1 and CDR2: SGHRS and YFSETQ. V gave up 3 bases and J gave up 3 bases; unmatched junction bases: 2. This CDR3 has 15 residues. CDR3 residues: CASSWGQGDNQPQHF. As DNA, the CDR3 is TGCGCCAGCAGCTGGGGACAGGGGGACAATCAGCCCCAGCATTTT.

Ten or more counts support this clonotype. The chain recombines TRBV11-2 with TRBJ1-5; maybe TRBD1 (5 bases). The CDR3 contains 15 residues. Deletions cut 6 bases from V and 6 bases from J, with 18 bases between. Looked up from germline, CDR1 is SGHAT and CDR2 is FQNNGV. The CDR3 sequence is CASSRGEGRGQPQHF. The CDR3 DNA is TGTGCCAGCAGTAGAGGGGAAGGAAGGGGTCAGCCCCAGCATTTT.

The table lists this clonotype with many counts. This chain uses TRBV29-1 with TRBJ1-2; D is undetermined. Germline CDR1 and CDR2: SQVTM and ANQGSEA. CDR3 size: 11 residues. The V and J ends lost 1 base and 8 bases respectively, with 8 bases between them. The CDR3 sequence is CSVEGGLGYTF. The CDR3 DNA sequence: TGCAGCGTTGAAGGGGGTTTAGGCTACACCTTC. Full variable domain (remainder filled in from reference TRBV29-1 and TRBJ1-2): SAVISQKPSRDICQRGTSLTIQCQVDSQVTMMFWYRQQPGQSLTLIATANQGSEATYESGFVIDKFPISRPNLTFSTLTVSNMSPEDSSIYLCSVEGGLGYTFGSGTRLTVV.

This clonotype has a handful of counts. This chain uses TRBV6-2 or TRBV6-3 with TRBJ2-5, with D perhaps matching TRBD1 (5 bases). CDR1 is MNHEY and CDR2 is SVGEGT in the germline V gene. The CDR3 is 15 residues long. V lost 4 bases, J lost 6 bases, and 18 bases lay in between. The DNA of the CDR3 is TGTGCCAGCAGTTCGATTGGCTCAGGGTTACAGACCCAGTACTTC. Translating it yields CASSSIGSGLQTQYF.

This clonotype was observed a few times. In DNA form, the CDR3 reads TGTGCCAGCAGTTACTCTAGCGGGGCCACGCAGTACTTC. Translation gives CASSYSSGATQYF. The chain couples TRBV6-2 or TRBV6-3 to TRBJ2-7; 8 nucleotides align to TRBD2. The CDR3 is made up of 13 amino acids. The germline V gene has CDR1 MNHEY and CDR2 SVGEGT. Trimming cost V 0 bases and J 9 bases; bases outside gene matches: 4.

This clonotype was seen at least ten times. This chain joins TRBV12-3 or TRBV12-4 and TRBJ1-2; TRBD1 is a possible D gene (6 bases). Trimming took 4 bases from V and 4 from J, leaving 10 bases between them. This CDR3 comprises 13 residues. CDR3: CASSSDRIYGYTF. In DNA form, the CDR3 reads TGTGCCAGCAGTTCCGACAGGATCTATGGCTACACCTTC.

This clonotype occurred many times. The chain links TRBV11-2 to TRBJ2-4; 7 positions agree with TRBD1. The germline gives CDR1 SGHAT, CDR2 FQNNGV. V gave up 5 bases and J gave up 6 bases; unmatched junction bases: 7. CDR3 size: 14 residues. The CDR3 is CASSNTGVANIQYF. Here the CDR3 DNA reads TGTGCCAGCAGCAATACAGGGGTGGCAAACATTCAGTACTTC.

J is TRBJ2-2 and V is TRBV5-6, with TRBD2 identical over 10 bases. V lost 4 bases, J lost 0 bases, and 3 bases stayed unmatched. Germline V gives CDR1 SGHDT, CDR2 YYEEEE. The CDR3 is 16 residues long. The CDR3 here is CASSATSGANTGELFF. The CDR3 nucleotides are TGTGCCAGCAGCGCCACTAGCGGGGCGAACACCGGGGAGCTGTTTTTT.

This clonotype was observed at least ten times. The chain employs TRBV20-1 and TRBJ2-5, with TRBD2 as a possible D gene (6 bases). The germline V gene has CDR1 DFQATT and CDR2 SNEGSKA (reference sequence). With 5 bases removed from V and 3 bases from J, the gap between germline ends came to 22 bases. The CDR3 is 16 residues long. The CDR3 spells CSAPLMGGGKEETQYF. The CDR3 DNA is TGCAGTGCTCCCTTGATGGGGGGAGGAAAGGAAGAGACCCAGTACTTC.

This clonotype was seen repeatedly, ten times or more. The J gene is TRBJ2-5, the V gene TRBV4-3; TRBD2 matches at 10 bases. This CDR3 contains 17 residues. Germline trimming cut 1 base from V and 4 bases from J; bases unmatched to any gene: 9. CDR1 LGHNA and CDR2 YSLEER come from the germline V gene. The CDR3 is CASSQVYGAGGSETQYF. DNA for the CDR3: TGCGCCAGCAGCCAAGTTTATGGAGCGGGGGGGTCAGAGACCCAGTACTTC.

The chain joins TRBV27 to TRBJ2-4, with 8 bases lining up with TRBD1. Germline CDR1 is MNHEY and CDR2 is SMNVEV (reference sequence). The CDR3 contains 11 residues. V dropped 4 bases and J dropped 11; count of bases not matched to a gene: 1. Written as DNA, the CDR3 is TGTGCCAGCAGTTCGACAGGGGTTCAGTACTTC. Amino acid sequence: CASSSTGVQYF.

This clonotype was observed many times. The chain combines TRBV6-6 with TRBJ2-1; D possibly corresponds to TRBD1 (5 bases). Germline assignment: CDR1 MNHNY and CDR2 SVGAGI (reference sequence). The ends were cut back, 7 bases at V and 6 bases at J, with 13 bases in the middle. The CDR3 loop spans 13 amino acids. The CDR3 loop reads CASNEDIPNEQFF. Written as DNA, the CDR3 is TGTGCCAGCAACGAGGACATCCCCAATGAGCAGTTCTTC.

Ten or more counts support this clonotype. The chain couples TRBV20-1 to TRBJ2-1; 12 positions agree with TRBD2. Germline V gene lookup returns CDR1 DFQATT and CDR2 SNEGSKA (reference sequence). Unmatched junction bases numbered 4, after V lost 3 bases and J lost 4 bases. The CDR3 is 15 residues long. CDR3 nucleotides: TGCAGTGCTAGTGGACTAGCGGGGAGGTACAATGAGCAGTTCTTC. Translation gives CSASGLAGRYNEQFF.